This TCR beta chain was captured by sequencing in a study of blood T cell repertoires in COVID-19. About the study: Sources were T cells, B-cell-depleted T cells, or PBMCs; the material itself was cDNA or gDNA.

CDR1 and CDR2 from the germline V gene are SGHTA and FQGTGA. The CDR3 is made up of 15 amino acids. With 2 bases removed from V and 9 bases from J, the gap between germline ends came to 17 bases. Assignments of participants to cohorts depended upon their own reported clinical history. All recovered Cohort 3 donors got two negative PCRs, got clearance, or saw symptom resolution. How the authors handled the data: Reference gene primer amplification yielded estimated nucleated cell counts. This table comes from immunoSEQ multiplex PCR, and its TCRdb copy is limited to in-frame clones, with some not included. For V, J and clone size, that table is used; D and trimming come from the DNA. Of a few hundred thousand clones listed, over 80% are singletons.

The source is a woman aged 45-65 years who had recovered from COVID-19. The J gene is TRBJ2-1, the V gene TRBV7-3, with D possibly being TRBD2 (6 bases). Sequencing was carried out using PBMCs or T cells enriched from blood (not recorded which). CDR3 DNA sequence: TGTGCCAGCAGCTTAGGGCGGGGTAGAGGGGCTGAGCAGTTCTTC. This codes for CASSLGRGRGAEQFF.